This record looks at one TCR beta chain sequence and its context. The data are from a study of blood T cell repertoires in COVID-19. The wider study: Whether acute or convalescent, the COVID-19 samples came from the United States, Italy and Spain. Sample material is recorded as cDNA or gDNA derived from T cells, B-cell-depleted T cells, or PBMCs.

The data were produced by immunoSEQ multiplex PCR, yet TCRdb's version contains in-frame clones alone and is incomplete. The sample has under 450,000 clones, about 90% seen once. This study enrolled people aged roughly 18 to 89 from 24 US geographic areas. Participants' own reports of clinical history determined their cohort assignment. Trimming removed 0 bases from V and 0 bases from J; junction bases left unmatched: 3. This CDR3 contains 17 residues. Germline assignment: CDR1 SGHRS and CDR2 YFSETQ. Sequences were obtained from PBMCs or T cells enriched from blood (not recorded which). This chain joins TRBV5-1 and TRBJ2-2; 9 bases align to TRBD2. This receptor was obtained from a young woman who had recovered from COVID-19. CDR3 loop: CASSLVLAGTNTGELFF. CDR3 coding DNA: TGCGCCAGCAGCTTGGTGCTAGCGGGAACGAACACCGGGGAGCTGTTTTTT.